This TCR beta chain was sequenced in a study of glioma-infiltrating T cells after dendritic cell vaccination. As for the study in general: Samples are from glioblastoma patients in Phase I and II dendritic cell vaccine trials. Patients received three intradermal dendritic cell vaccine injections at biweekly intervals.

The immunoSEQ assay amplified TCRB CDR3 from up to about 2 ug DNA. The primer mix had 60 V beta and 13 J beta primers. The table came from immunoSEQ multiplex PCR; TCRdb's copy has only in-frame clones and leaves some out. The table records about 73,000 clones, roughly 82% of them present only once. The CDR3 length is 15 residues. V was clipped by 5 bases and J by 0 bases; unmatched bases: 5. From germline, CDR1 is SGHRS and CDR2 YFSETQ. This sequence joins TRBV5-1 and TRBJ2-3; 8 bases fit TRBD2. The specimen was blood, collected before dendritic cell vaccination. The clonotype comes from a human donor with glioblastoma. The CDR3 DNA follows: TGCGCCAGCAGATTTGCGGGGGGAAGCACAGATACGCAGTATTTT. This codes for CASRFAGGSTDTQYF.